Below are 15 T cell receptor beta chains sequenced from a single sample in a study of T cell repertoires in cytomegalovirus infection. TCRdb analysed the reads with MiXCR anew, one entry per CDR3 protein. The sample carries approximately 500,000 distinct CDR3 sequences, 16% recorded once. What was sequenced was CD8+ T cells from PBMCs. These receptors were taken from a human donor in good health (CMV status not recorded). Some clones in this sample may be carry-over from other donors' samples.

This clonotype appeared many times. This rearrangement joins TRBV7-8 to TRBJ1-1; D gene unclear. The CDR3 has 15 amino acids. Trimming shortened V by 5 bases and J by 0 bases, and 13 bases separated the two germline ends. CDR1 and CDR2 from the germline V gene are SGHVS and FQNEAQ. CDR3 region: CASSTTSNMNTEAFF. CDR3 coding DNA: TGTGCCAGCAGCACAACGTCGAACATGAACACTGAAGCTTTCTTT.

The V and J genes are TRBV5-6 and TRBJ2-3, with 7 bases fitting TRBD1. Per the germline V gene, CDR1 is SGHDT and CDR2 is YYEEEE. V lost 4 bases to trimming and J lost 0 bases; unmatched junction nucleotides: 11. The CDR3 length is 17 residues. The CDR3 DNA sequence: TGTGCCAGCAGCCTAAGGGACAGTGGACTTAGCACAGATACGCAGTATTTT. It yields the protein CASSLRDSGLSTDTQYF.

This clonotype was detected a few times. V usage is TRBV7-9 and J usage is TRBJ1-2, with 8 bases aligning to TRBD1. The CDR3 loop spans 15 amino acids. Germline CDR1 is SEHNR and CDR2 is FQNEAQ (reference sequence). V lost 3 bases and J lost 3; bases outside the gene matches: 6. The DNA for the CDR3 is TGTGCCAGCAGCTTGGACAGGGAAGTTCACTATGGCTACACCTTC. Its translation is CASSLDREVHYGYTF. Together with reference TRBV7-9 and TRBJ1-2, the CDR3 gives the full variable domain: DTGVSQNPRHKITKRGQNVTFRCDPISEHNRLYWYRQTLGQGPEFLTYFQNEAQLEKSRLLSDRFSAERPKGSFSTLEIQRTEQGDSAMYLCASSLDREVHYGYTFGSGTRLTVV.

At least ten counts were recorded for this clonotype. The chain couples TRBV27 to TRBJ2-7; possible D gene TRBD2, 6 bases. The CDR3 spans 14 residues. CDR1 is MNHEY and CDR2 is SMNVEV in the germline V gene (reference sequence). The V end lost 3 bases, the J end lost 0 bases, and 9 bases lay between the germline ends. The CDR3 nucleotides read TGTGCCAGCAGTTTTTGGGGGGACTCCTACGAGCAGTACTTC. This codes for CASSFWGDSYEQYF.

This clonotype came up many times. The chain is built from TRBV29-1 and TRBJ2-5; D is perhaps TRBD2 (6 bases). Trimming cost V 3 bases and J 5 bases, with 25 bases left between them. The CDR3 is 17 residues long. Germline V gene data show CDR1 as SQVTM and CDR2 as ANQGSEA. CDR3 sequence reads: CSVDLEYEGGLVETQYF. CDR3 bases: TGCAGCGTTGATCTCGAGTATGAGGGAGGATTGGTGGAGACCCAGTACTTC. Together with reference TRBV29-1 and TRBJ2-5, the CDR3 gives the full variable domain: SAVISQKPSRDICQRGTSLTIQCQVDSQVTMMFWYRQQPGQSLTLIATANQGSEATYESGFVIDKFPISRPNLTFSTLTVSNMSPEDSSIYLCSVDLEYEGGLVETQYFGPGTRLLVL.

This clonotype occurred a few times. The rearrangement uses TRBV5-1 and TRBJ2-7; possibly TRBD1 or TRBD2 for D (7 bases each). The CDR3 extends over 16 amino acids. V dropped 0 bases and J dropped 0 bases, with 13 bases sitting between them. Per the germline V gene, CDR1 is SGHRS and CDR2 is YFSETQ. The chain's CDR3 is CASSLGQGGSSYEQYF. In DNA form, the CDR3 reads TGCGCCAGCAGCTTGGGGCAGGGGGGGAGCTCCTACGAGCAGTACTTC.

This chain joins TRBV19 and TRBJ2-1; 7 nucleotides line up with TRBD2. The CDR3 loop spans 16 amino acids. Germline trimming cut 8 bases from V and 0 bases from J; bases unmatched to any gene: 10. Per the germline V gene, CDR1 is LNHDA and CDR2 is SQIVND (reference sequence). The CDR3 spells CASRGVGGSSYNEQFF. In nucleotides, the CDR3 is TGTGCCAGTCGGGGGGTGGGAGGAAGCTCCTACAATGAGCAGTTCTTC.

This clonotype occurred many times. At one end, the junction sequence differs from germline, possibly due to a read error. The J gene is TRBJ2-7, the V gene TRBV12-3 or TRBV12-4; D gene uncertain. The CDR3 loop spans 14 amino acids. The CDR3 is CASSLSRASDEQYF. As DNA, the CDR3 is TGTGCCAGCAGTTTAAGTAGGGCCTCCGACGAGCAGTACTTC.

This clonotype turned up a few times. V and J are TRBV5-1 and TRBJ2-1; no definite D call. CDR3 size: 13 residues. Trimming took off 6 bases at V and 5 bases at J, with 12 bases between the two ends. Germline CDR1 is SGHRS and CDR2 is YFSETQ. The CDR3 protein is CASNIEVNNEQFF. The CDR3 nucleotides read TGCGCCAGCAATATCGAGGTAAACAATGAGCAGTTCTTC.

The rearrangement links TRBV29-1 to TRBJ2-1; 14 bases fit TRBD2. The CDR3 has 16 amino acids. The germline V gene encodes CDR1 SQVTM and CDR2 ANQGSEA. With 1 base clipped from V and 2 bases from J, the junction kept 1 base outside the gene matches. The chain's CDR3 is CSVEGLAGGAYNEQFF. DNA of the CDR3: TGCAGCGTTGAAGGACTAGCGGGAGGGGCCTACAATGAGCAGTTCTTC.

This chain joins TRBV9 and TRBJ1-1; a weak D match, TRBD1 (5 bases). Trimming took off 3 bases at V and 0 bases at J, with 12 bases between the two ends. There are 15 residues in the CDR3. Germline loops: CDR1 SGDLS, CDR2 YYNGEE. CDR3 loop: CASSGGVALNTEAFF. In DNA, the CDR3 is TGTGCCAGCAGCGGAGGGGTGGCACTGAACACTGAAGCTTTCTTT.

This clonotype was seen many times. The chain employs TRBV27 and TRBJ1-6, with unresolved D. Germline V lookup: CDR1 MNHEY, CDR2 SMNVEV (reference sequence). V lost 5 bases, J lost 5 bases, and 16 bases lay in between. The CDR3 loop spans 16 amino acids. The chain's CDR3 is CASSTAGWINNSPLHF. CDR3 DNA: TGTGCCAGCAGTACCGCGGGGTGGATAAATAATTCACCCCTCCACTTT.

The chain employs TRBV6-5 and TRBJ2-1; tentatively, D is TRBD2 (5 bases). The V end lost 7 bases, the J end lost 7 bases, and 14 bases lay between the germline ends. The germline gives CDR1 MNHEY, CDR2 SVGAGI. The CDR3 runs to 13 residues. Here the CDR3 DNA reads TGTGCCAGCATCCCCGGAGTAGCGAATGAGCAGTTCTTC. It translates to CASIPGVANEQFF.

Turning to this clonotype: A read error may explain this, as a much larger clone is one base away. Since no conserved phenylalanine or tryptophan closes the CDR3, a read error is the likely cause. The rearrangement joins TRBV12-3 or TRBV12-4 to TRBJ2-6; no definite D call. V shed 6 bases and J shed 4 bases, with 16 bases lying between them. The CDR3 extends over 16 amino acids. CDR3 DNA: TGTGCCAGCAGGGCTGCCGGAGCCGGAGGGGCCAACGTCCTGACTTTA. Its protein product is CASRAAGAGGANVLTL.

The sample holds a few counts of this clonotype. This rearrangement joins TRBV25-1 to TRBJ1-5; no definite D call. CDR1 is MGHDK, CDR2 SYGVNS, per germline. V shed 5 bases and J shed 1 base, with 15 bases lying between them. There are 16 residues in the CDR3. The CDR3, as DNA: TGTGCCAGCAGTCGGTTATCAACATACAGCAATCAGCCCCAGCATTTT. Its translation is CASSRLSTYSNQPQHF.